The clone carrying this T cell receptor (beta chain) was seen once. This record comes from a study of T-cell reconstitution after alpha-beta-depleted transplantation in children. Germline V gene sequence: CDR1 LGHNA, CDR2 YSLEER. The CDR3 loop spans 13 amino acids. V lost 0 bases to trimming and J lost 3 bases, with 4 bases between them. Unique molecular identifiers featured in how the TCRbeta library was prepared. TCRdb passed the PCR reads through MiXCR, listing each CDR3 protein once. Found here are roughly 300,000 distinct CDR3 sequences, about a tenth of them singletons; the top ten hold less than 2.5%.

The rearrangement uses TRBV4-3 and TRBJ2-3; D is uncertain. The sample consisted of PBMCs from the stem cell graft donor, taken from the stem cell graft. The receptor comes from a human donor who donated a stem cell graft to a child with acute lymphoblastic leukemia. CDR3 sequence: CASSQEWTDTQYF. CDR3 DNA: TGCGCCAGCAGCCAAGAATGGACAGATACGCAGTATTTT.